The 2 T cell receptor beta chains below were found in one sample sequenced in a study of vaccination effects on CD4 cells after COVID-19. TCRdb's copy holds only in-frame clones and misses some; the assay was immunoSEQ multiplex PCR. This table has roughly 24,000 clones, roughly 79% appearing once. No cognate antigen is known for these TCRs. Using viral peptide pools, the ViraFEST assay grew out antigen-specific CD4+ T cells prior to sequencing. CD4+ T cells were isolated after around 9 days of culture. Each participant was given two doses of one vaccine (BNT162b2 or mRNA-1273). The specimen was CD4+ T cells from PBMCs cultured with SARS-CoV-2 spike peptides, collected after COVID-19 vaccination. The receptors shown here come from a human donor who received a COVID-19 vaccine. Some clones in this sample may be carry-over from other donors' samples.

The chain joins TRBV6-6 to TRBJ2-2; D unresolved. Germline V gene data show CDR1 as MNHNY and CDR2 as SVGAGI (reference sequence). Trimming pared 7 bases from V and 2 bases from J, leaving 8 bases between. CDR3 length equals 13 residues. The CDR3 is CASTGDNTGELFF. Here the CDR3 DNA reads TGTGCCAGCACCGGAGATAACACCGGGGAGCTGTTTTTT.

The chain couples TRBV18 to TRBJ1-3; D is unresolved. CDR1 is KGHSH, CDR2 LQKENI, per germline. Trimming removed 3 bases from V and 3 bases from J, with 18 bases in between. The CDR3 has 17 amino acids. This chain's CDR3 is CASSPSLEQLIGNTIYF. CDR3 coding DNA: TGTGCCAGCTCACCTTCTCTTGAACAACTGATTGGAAACACCATATATTTT.